This TCR beta chain was captured by sequencing in a study of CD8 T cells in ankylosing spondylitis listed by TCRdb under 2017. Some background on the complete study: The study set out to find disease-linked TCR variants by profiling T cell receptor beta repertoires in ankylosing spondylitis patients and healthy donors. Peripheral blood was sampled, and synovial fluid was additionally collected from ankylosing spondylitis patients. The full study cohort was made up of over 20 ankylosing spondylitis patients and around 100 healthy donors.

Sequencing used an Illumina HiSeq 2500. TCR beta libraries were prepared by quantitative 5'-RACE with molecular barcodes. As for the authors' bioinformatics: A new computational method based on a probabilistic model of VDJ rearrangement was used to identify disease-linked TCR variants. TCRdb's own reprocessing of the public reads used fastp at Q25 and MiXCR and kept productive beta chains. Identical CDR3 protein sequences are pooled into one entry, listed with their most common genes and DNA. The V and J calls shown here were made by TCRdb, not taken from the authors' results. The sample table lists approximately 60,000 distinct CDR3 sequences, 6.2% of them with a count of one. Approximately 5% of the sample rests with the top ten. Synovial fluid samples were paired with blood samples taken from the same ankylosing spondylitis patients. Compared with germline, V lacks 6 bases and J lacks 5 bases; bases without a gene match: 2. From the cysteine up to the phenylalanine, the CDR3 has a length of 12 residues. Only CDR3 DNA is held: 36 bases, read in frame from base 1. CDR1 SQVTM and CDR2 ANQGSEA were looked up in the germline V gene.

This clonotype was observed at least ten times. Its antigen remains unidentified. Base qualities are not provided; no much larger clone lies one nucleotide away. Study-wide findings and limitations: The disease-linked clones had a CD8+ phenotype and were found at relatively low frequencies in peripheral blood. A TCR beta motif made up of about eight highly homologous amino acid variants appeared to be characteristic of blood from ankylosing spondylitis patients. Some motif variants had previously been reported in the synovial fluid and blood of reactive arthritis patients, which suggests shared mechanisms of disease initiation. The disease-linked clones were reported to be significantly enriched in matched synovial fluid samples from ankylosing spondylitis patients.

The rearranged chain carries TRBV29-1 and TRBJ1-2, with 11 junctional bases fitting TRBD1. This TCR was recovered from a male donor with ankylosing spondylitis. Material: synovial fluid, either unsorted or a sorted T cell fraction (not recorded which). The nucleotide sequence reads TGCAGCGTGGGACAGGGGGAGTATGGCTACACCTTC. Protein translation: CSVGQGEYGYTF. Here the CDR3 is joined to the reference TRBV29-1 and TRBJ1-2 genes, and the full variable domain is: SAVISQKPSRDICQRGTSLTIQCQVDSQVTMMFWYRQQPGQSLTLIATANQGSEATYESGFVIDKFPISRPNLTFSTLTVSNMSPEDSSIYLCSVGQGEYGYTFGSGTRLTVV.